This TCR beta chain was observed in a study of T-cell reconstitution after alpha-beta-depleted transplantation in children. General observations from the study: T cells produced anew were the main source of T-cell counts and diversity one year after transplant.

A few counts support this clonotype. What it binds is not known. This sample's TCRbeta library carried unique molecular identifier barcodes. TCRdb redid the calling of the PCR reads with MiXCR, one entry per CDR3 protein. The profile shows nearly 350,000 distinct CDR3 sequences, 15% to 20% of them singletons. In germline, CDR1 is SGHNT, CDR2 YENEEA. The CDR3 loop spans 15 amino acids. V was cut by 5 bases and J by 6 bases, with 17 bases left in between. The chain couples TRBV11-3 to TRBJ2-1; perhaps D is TRBD1 or TRBD2 (6 bases each). The TCR sequence derives from a male patient aged 2 to 9 who had a stem cell transplant for acute lymphoblastic leukemia, so the T cells may come from the graft donor. The sequences come from PBMCs, mostly from graft donor cells, collected 360 days after TCRalphabeta/CD19-depleted stem cell transplant. CDR3 coding DNA: TGTGCCAGCAGCCCACATGGGGGGCAGTCCAATGAGCAGTTCTTC. It yields the protein CASSPHGGQSNEQFF.